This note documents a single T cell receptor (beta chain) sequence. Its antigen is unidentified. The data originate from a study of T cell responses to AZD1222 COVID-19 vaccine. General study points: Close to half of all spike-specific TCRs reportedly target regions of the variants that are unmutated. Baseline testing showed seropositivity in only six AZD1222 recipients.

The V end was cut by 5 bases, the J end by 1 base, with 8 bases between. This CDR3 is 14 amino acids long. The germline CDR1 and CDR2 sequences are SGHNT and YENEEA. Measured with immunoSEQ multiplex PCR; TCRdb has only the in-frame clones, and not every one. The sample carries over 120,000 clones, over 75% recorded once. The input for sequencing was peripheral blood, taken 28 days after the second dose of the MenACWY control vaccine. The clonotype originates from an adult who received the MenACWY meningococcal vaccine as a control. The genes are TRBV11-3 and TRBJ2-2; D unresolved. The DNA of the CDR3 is TGTGCCAGCAGCCCCGCCCGGAACACCGGGGAGCTGTTTTTT. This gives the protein CASSPARNTGELFF.